This T cell receptor (beta chain) comes out of a study of T cells in localized non-small cell lung cancer. Broader study findings: There were a median about 53 of the top 100 tumor clones appearing in adjacent lung.

The V gene's germline CDR1 is SGHAT and CDR2 FQNNGV. J gave up 6 bases and V 5 bases, and 5 bases lay outside the gene matches. The CDR3 has 15 amino acids. The count of this clone is one. Its target is not known. Assay used: immunoSEQ multiplex PCR; TCRdb lists only in-frame clones, some missing. The sample shows more than 25,000 clones, 80% to 90% of them seen only once. Sample: peripheral blood, taken before any cancer treatment. This chain joins TRBV11-2 and TRBJ2-1; 12 positions agree with TRBD2. The receptor was derived from a woman aged 40-70 years with stage I lung adenocarcinoma. CDR3: CASSGTSGGINEQFF. CDR3 bases: TGTGCCAGCAGCGGAACTAGCGGGGGGATCAATGAGCAGTTCTTC.